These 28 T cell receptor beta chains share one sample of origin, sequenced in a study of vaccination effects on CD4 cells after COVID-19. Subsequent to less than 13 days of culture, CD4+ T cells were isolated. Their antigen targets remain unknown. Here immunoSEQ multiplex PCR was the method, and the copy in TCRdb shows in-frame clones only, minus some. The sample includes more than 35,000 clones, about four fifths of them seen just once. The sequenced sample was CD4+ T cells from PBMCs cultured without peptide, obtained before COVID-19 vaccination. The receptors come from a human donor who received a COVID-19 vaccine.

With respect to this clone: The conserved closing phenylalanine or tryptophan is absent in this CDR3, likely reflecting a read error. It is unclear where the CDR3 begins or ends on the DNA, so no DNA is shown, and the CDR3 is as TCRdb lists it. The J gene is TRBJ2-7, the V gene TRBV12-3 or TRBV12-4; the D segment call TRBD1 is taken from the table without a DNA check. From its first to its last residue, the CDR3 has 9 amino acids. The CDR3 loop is CARPDVPPP.

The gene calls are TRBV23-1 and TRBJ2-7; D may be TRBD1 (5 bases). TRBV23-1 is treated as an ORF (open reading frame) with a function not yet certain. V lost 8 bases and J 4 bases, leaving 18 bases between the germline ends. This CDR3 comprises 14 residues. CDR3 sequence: CASLRTPIPYEQYV. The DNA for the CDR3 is TGCGCCAGCCTTCGGACACCGATCCCGTACGAGCAGTACGTC.

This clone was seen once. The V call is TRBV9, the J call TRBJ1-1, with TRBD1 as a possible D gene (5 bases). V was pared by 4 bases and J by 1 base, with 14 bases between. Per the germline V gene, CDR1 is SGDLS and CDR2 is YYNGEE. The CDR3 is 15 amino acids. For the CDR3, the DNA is TGTGCCAGCAGCCCACGGGGGGACCCGAACACTGAAGCTTTCTTT. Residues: CASSPRGDPNTEAFF.

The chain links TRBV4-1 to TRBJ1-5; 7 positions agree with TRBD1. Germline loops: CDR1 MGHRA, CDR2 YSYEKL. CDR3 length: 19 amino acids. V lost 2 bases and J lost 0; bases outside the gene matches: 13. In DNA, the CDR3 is TGCGCCAGCAGCCAACATATCTCCCGACAGGGAACTAGCAATCAGCCCCAGCATTTT. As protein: CASSQHISRQGTSNQPQHF.

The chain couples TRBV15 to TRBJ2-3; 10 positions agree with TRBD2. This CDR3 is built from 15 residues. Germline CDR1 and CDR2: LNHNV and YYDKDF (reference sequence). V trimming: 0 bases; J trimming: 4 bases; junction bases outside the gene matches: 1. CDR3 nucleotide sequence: TGTGCCACCAGCAGAGAGAGCGGGGGGGCAGATACGCAGTATTTT. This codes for CATSRESGGADTQYF.

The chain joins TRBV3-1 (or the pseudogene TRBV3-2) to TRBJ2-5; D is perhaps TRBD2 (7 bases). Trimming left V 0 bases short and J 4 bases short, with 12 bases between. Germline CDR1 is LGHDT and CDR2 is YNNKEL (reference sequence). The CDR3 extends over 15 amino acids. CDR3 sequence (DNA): TGTGCCAGCAGCCAAGATTCGGGGGGCGGAGAGACCCAGTACTTC. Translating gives CASSQDSGGGETQYF.

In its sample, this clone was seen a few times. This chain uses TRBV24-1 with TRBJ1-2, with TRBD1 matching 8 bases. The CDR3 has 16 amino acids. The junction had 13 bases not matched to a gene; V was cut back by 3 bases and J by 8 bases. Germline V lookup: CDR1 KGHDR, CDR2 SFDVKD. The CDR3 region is CATSDPSTGESRGYTF. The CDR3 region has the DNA TGTGCCACCAGTGATCCATCGACAGGGGAATCTAGGGGCTACACCTTC.

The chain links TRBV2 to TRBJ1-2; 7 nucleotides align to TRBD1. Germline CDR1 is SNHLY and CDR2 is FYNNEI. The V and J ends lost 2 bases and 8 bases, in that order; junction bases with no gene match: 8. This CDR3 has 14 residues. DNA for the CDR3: TGTGCCAGCAGTGAATGGTGGGACAGAGGGGGCTACACCTTC. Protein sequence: CASSEWWDRGGYTF.

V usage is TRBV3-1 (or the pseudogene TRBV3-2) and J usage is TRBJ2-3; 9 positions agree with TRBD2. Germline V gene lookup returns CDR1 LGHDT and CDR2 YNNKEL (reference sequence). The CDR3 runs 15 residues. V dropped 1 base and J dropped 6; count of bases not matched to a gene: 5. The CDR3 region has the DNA TGTGCCAGCAGCCAAGTGCTAGCGGGGTGGGATACGCAGTATTTT. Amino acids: CASSQVLAGWDTQYF.

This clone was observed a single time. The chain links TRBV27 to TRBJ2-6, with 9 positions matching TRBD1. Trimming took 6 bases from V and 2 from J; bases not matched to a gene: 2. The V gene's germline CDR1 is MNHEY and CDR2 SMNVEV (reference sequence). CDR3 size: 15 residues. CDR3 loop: CASRTGGAGANVLTF. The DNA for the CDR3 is TGTGCCAGCAGGACAGGGGGGGCTGGGGCCAACGTCCTGACTTTC.

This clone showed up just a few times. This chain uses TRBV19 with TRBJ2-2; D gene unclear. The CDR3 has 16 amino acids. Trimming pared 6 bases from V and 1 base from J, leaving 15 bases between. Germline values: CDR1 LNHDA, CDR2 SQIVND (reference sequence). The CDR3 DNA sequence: TGTGCCAGTAGCAATTCTGGACGGAAGAACACCGGGGAGCTGTTTTTT. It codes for CASSNSGRKNTGELFF.

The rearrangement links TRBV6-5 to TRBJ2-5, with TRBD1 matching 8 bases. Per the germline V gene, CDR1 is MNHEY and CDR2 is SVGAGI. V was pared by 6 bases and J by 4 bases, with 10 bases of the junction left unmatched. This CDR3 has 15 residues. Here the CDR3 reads CASRLPQGAAETQYF. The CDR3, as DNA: TGTGCCAGCAGGCTGCCCCAGGGGGCGGCAGAGACCCAGTACTTC.

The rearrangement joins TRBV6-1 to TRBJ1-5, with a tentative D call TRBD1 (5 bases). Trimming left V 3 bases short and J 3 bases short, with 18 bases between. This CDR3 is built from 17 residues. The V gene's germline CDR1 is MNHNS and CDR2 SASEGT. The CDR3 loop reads CASSDARSGRINQPQHF. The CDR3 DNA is TGTGCCAGCAGTGACGCGAGATCGGGACGGATCAATCAGCCCCAGCATTTT.

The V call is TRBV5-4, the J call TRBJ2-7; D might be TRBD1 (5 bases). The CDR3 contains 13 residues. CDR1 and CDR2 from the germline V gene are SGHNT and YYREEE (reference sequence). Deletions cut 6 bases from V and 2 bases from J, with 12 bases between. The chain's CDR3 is CASTPTGPYEQYV. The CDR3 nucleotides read TGTGCCAGCACCCCTACAGGTCCCTACGAGCAGTACGTC.

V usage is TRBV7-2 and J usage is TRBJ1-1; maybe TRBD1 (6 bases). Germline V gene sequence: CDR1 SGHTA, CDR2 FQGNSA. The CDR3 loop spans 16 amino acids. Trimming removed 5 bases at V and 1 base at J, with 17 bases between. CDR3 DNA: TGTGCCAGCAGCCAACAGGGTACCCAGTCGAACACTGAAGCTTTCTTT. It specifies CASSQQGTQSNTEAFF.

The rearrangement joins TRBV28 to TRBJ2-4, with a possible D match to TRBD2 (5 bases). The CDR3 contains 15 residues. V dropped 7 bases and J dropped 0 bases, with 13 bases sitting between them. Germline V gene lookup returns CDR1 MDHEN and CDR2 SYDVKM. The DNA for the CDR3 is TGTGCCAGCAAACGGACTGAACTAGCCAAAAACATTCAGTACTTC. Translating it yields CASKRTELAKNIQYF.

The CDR3 DNA follows: TGTGCCAGCAGCAGCCGACAGGGGGGCTACAATGAGCAGTTCTTC. Translation: CASSSRQGGYNEQFF. V and J are TRBV3-1 (or the pseudogene TRBV3-2) and TRBJ2-1; 9 bases map to TRBD1. CDR3 length: 15 residues. Germline CDR1 and CDR2: LGHDT and YNNKEL (reference sequence). V was pared by 5 bases and J by 3 bases, with 5 bases of the junction left unmatched.

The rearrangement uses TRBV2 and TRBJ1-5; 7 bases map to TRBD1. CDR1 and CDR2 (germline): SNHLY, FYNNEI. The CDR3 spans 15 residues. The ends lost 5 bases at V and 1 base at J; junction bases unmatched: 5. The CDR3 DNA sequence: TGTGCCAGCAGTTCTCAGGGGGAAAGCAATCAGCCCCAGCATTTT. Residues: CASSSQGESNQPQHF.

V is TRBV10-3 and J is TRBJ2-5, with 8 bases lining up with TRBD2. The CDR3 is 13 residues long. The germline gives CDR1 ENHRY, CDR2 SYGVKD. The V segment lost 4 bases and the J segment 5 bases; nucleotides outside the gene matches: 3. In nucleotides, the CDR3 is TGTGCCATCAGTGGGACTAGCATGGAGACCCAGTACTTC. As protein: CAISGTSMETQYF.

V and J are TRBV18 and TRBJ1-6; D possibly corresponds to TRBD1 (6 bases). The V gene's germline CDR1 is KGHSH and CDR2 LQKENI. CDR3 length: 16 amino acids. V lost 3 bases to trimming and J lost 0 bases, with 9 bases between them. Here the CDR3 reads CASSPTGSSYNSPLHF. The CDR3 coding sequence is TGTGCCAGCTCACCCACAGGGAGCTCCTATAATTCACCCCTCCACTTT.

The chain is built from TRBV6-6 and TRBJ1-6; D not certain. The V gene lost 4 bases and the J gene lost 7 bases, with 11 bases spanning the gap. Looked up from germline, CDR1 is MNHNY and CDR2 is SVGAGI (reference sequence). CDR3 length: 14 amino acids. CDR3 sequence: CASSSGTLNSPLHF. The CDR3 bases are TGTGCCAGCAGTTCCGGTACCTTGAATTCACCCCTCCACTTT.

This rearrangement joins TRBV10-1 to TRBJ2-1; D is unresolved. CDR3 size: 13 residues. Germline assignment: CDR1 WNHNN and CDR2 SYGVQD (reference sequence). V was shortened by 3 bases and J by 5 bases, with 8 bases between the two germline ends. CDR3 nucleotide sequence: TGCGCCAGCAGTGATTGGCAGAACAATGAGCAGTTCTTC. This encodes CASSDWQNNEQFF.

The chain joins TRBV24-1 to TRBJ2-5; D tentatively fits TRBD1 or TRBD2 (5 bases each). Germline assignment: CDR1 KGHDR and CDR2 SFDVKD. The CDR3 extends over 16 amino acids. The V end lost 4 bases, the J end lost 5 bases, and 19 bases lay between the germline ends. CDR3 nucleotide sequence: TGTGCCACCAGTGACAAGACCCACTACGAGGGGGAGACCCAGTACTTC. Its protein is CATSDKTHYEGETQYF.

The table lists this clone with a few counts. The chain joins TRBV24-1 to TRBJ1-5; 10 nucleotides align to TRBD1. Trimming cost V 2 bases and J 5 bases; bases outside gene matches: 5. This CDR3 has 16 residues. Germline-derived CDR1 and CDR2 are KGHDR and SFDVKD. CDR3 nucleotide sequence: TGTGCCACCAGTGATTCCTCCGGGACAGGGGATCAGCCCCAGCATTTT. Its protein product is CATSDSSGTGDQPQHF.

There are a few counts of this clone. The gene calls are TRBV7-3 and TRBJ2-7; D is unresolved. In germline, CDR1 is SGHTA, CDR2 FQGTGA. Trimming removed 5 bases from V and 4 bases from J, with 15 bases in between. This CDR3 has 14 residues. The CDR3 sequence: CASSPSTMVYEQYV. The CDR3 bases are TGTGCCAGCAGCCCCTCGACAATGGTATACGAGCAGTACGTC.

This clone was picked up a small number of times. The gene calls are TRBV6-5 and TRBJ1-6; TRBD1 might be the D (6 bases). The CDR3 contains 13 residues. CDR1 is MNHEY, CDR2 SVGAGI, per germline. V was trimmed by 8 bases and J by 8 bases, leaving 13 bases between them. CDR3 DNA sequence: TGTGCCAGCCGCCGGGGGCGGCATTCACCCCTCCACTTT. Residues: CASRRGRHSPLHF.

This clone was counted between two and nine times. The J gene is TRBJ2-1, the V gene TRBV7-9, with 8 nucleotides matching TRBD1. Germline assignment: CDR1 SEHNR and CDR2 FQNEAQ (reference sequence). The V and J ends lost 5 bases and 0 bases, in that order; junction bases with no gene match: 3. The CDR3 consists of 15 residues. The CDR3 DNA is TGTGCCAGCAGCAGACAGGGGAGCTCCTACAATGAGCAGTTCTTC. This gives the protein CASSRQGSSYNEQFF.

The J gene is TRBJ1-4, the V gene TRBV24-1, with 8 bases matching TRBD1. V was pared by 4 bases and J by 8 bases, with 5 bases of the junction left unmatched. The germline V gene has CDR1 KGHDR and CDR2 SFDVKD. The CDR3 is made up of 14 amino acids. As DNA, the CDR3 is TGTGCCACCAGTGACACCCGACAGGGGGAAAAACTGTTTTTT. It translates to CATSDTRQGEKLFF.